Detailed here is one TCR beta chain. The source of the sample is a study of blood T cell repertoires in COVID-19. Overall study: The cDNA or gDNA used as material had been derived from T cells, B-cell-depleted T cells, or PBMCs.

Methods used by the authors: Amplification from reference gene primers served as the basis for estimated nucleated cell counts. Sequencing was performed with immunoSEQ multiplex PCR; in TCRdb, only in-frame clones are kept and a portion is missing. Clone size and V and J calls were adopted from that table, with D and trimming inferred from the DNA. The sample shows around 210,000 clones, around 80% of them seen only once. The V and J ends lost 0 bases and 0 bases respectively, with 8 bases between them. The CDR3 is 16 residues long. The germline V gene has CDR1 MNHEY and CDR2 SVGAGI. The sample comprised peripheral blood. The V and J genes are TRBV6-5 and TRBJ1-4; D is ambiguous. This clonotype was obtained from a woman between 70 and 85 years old with acute or convalescent COVID-19. CDR3 nucleotides: TGTGCCAGCAGTTACTCGAGGGCTACAACTAATGAAAAACTGTTTTTT. Translated, it gives CASSYSRATTNEKLFF.